The clone carrying this T cell receptor (beta chain) was seen more than once but under ten times. Its target is not known. This entry comes from a study of shared clonotypes between healthy human individuals. Study overall: For every donor, three CD4 naive, three CD4 memory, two CD8 naive and one CD8 memory plates were used.

Measured with immunoSEQ multiplex PCR; TCRdb has only the in-frame clones, and not every one. The table lists about 1.1 million clones, about 80% of them singletons. The germline V and J ends were trimmed by 2 bases and 1 base, with 8 bases remaining between them. CDR1 KGHSH and CDR2 LQKENI come from the germline V gene. The CDR3 contains 14 residues. Study results and caveats: Richness estimates generally favored naive over memory subsets.

Nashville, Tennessee was home to all donors, each a Caucasian adult. Sequenced material: memory CD4+ T cells from PBMCs. Subset noted: CD45RA-negative fraction. The chain joins TRBV18 to TRBJ1-1; no clear D gene. This TCR was sampled from a young man in good health. Some clones in this sample may be carry-over from other donors' samples. The CDR3 bases are TGTGCCAGCTCACCATTGTTTGGGAACACTGAAGCTTTCTTT. This encodes CASSPLFGNTEAFF.